The TCR beta chain described here comes from a study of response to subunit inactivated influenza vaccine. Whole-study findings and limits: It was the authors' suggestion that each seasonal influenza vaccination recruits few new T cells.

TCRdb recomputed calls from the RT-PCR reads with MiXCR, one row per CDR3 protein. The sample yields about 700,000 distinct CDR3 sequences, about 15% seen once. This clonotype showed up just a few times. Its antigen is still unknown. There are 14 residues in the CDR3. The germline V gene encodes CDR1 MNHNS and CDR2 SASEGT. V lost 6 bases, J lost 4 bases, and 13 bases lay in between. The clonotype originates from a man aged 45-65 years who received an inactivated influenza vaccine. The sequenced sample was PBMCs from blood, obtained 14 to 15 days before vaccination. This chain links TRBV6-1 with TRBJ1-5; unclear D gene. CDR3 in amino acids: CASSRRWENQPQHF. The CDR3 DNA reads TGTGCCAGCAGCCGGCGCTGGGAGAATCAGCCCCAGCATTTT.